Listed below are T cell receptor beta chains from one sample, sequenced in a study of T cells in Graves' hyperthyroidism and ophthalmopathy. One entry per CDR3 protein, called by TCRdb with MiXCR from the multiplex PCR reads. This table has approximately 610,000 distinct CDR3 sequences, over 15% appearing once. Sequencing used blood. These receptors came from a woman under 30 with Graves' hyperthyroidism. Both conserved end residues are part of each CDR3. The order of the fields is J gene, D gene, V gene, clone size, CDR3 protein, CDR3 DNA. D genes are given only for firm matches. A clone size is listed for some rows: how often the clone was seen (once, few, many), or a class if it is expanded.

J gene: TRBJ1-4
D gene: NA
V gene: TRBV9
clone size: NA
CDR3 protein: CASSSGLSGGEKLFF
CDR3 DNA: TGTGCCAGCAGCTCCGGACTCTCCGGGGGTGAAAAACTGTTTTTT

J gene: TRBJ2-1
D gene: TRBD1
V gene: TRBV10-1
clone size: many
CDR3 protein: CASSVKQGPPNNEQFF
CDR3 DNA: TGCGCCAGCAGTGTAAAACAGGGGCCTCCGAACAATGAGCAGTTCTTC

J gene: TRBJ2-2
D gene: NA
V gene: TRBV27
clone size: NA
CDR3 protein: CASSQKLGTGELFF
CDR3 DNA: TGTGCCAGCAGTCAAAAACTAGGGACCGGGGAGCTGTTTTTT

J gene: TRBJ1-6
D gene: NA
V gene: TRBV6-5
clone size: few
CDR3 protein: CASSYLDRKEAPLHF
CDR3 DNA: TGTGCCAGCAGTTATCTCGACAGGAAGGAGGCCCCCCTCCACTTT

J gene: TRBJ2-5
D gene: NA
V gene: TRBV6-2/TRBV6-3
clone size: NA
CDR3 protein: CASSYSKSGRHETQYF
CDR3 DNA: TGTGCCAGCAGTTACTCGAAGTCGGGGCGCCATGAGACCCAGTACTTC

J gene: TRBJ2-5
D gene: NA
V gene: TRBV29-1
clone size: many
CDR3 protein: CSVEDWAEETQYF
CDR3 DNA: TGCAGCGTTGAAGATTGGGCTGAAGAGACCCAGTACTTC

J gene: TRBJ2-1
D gene: TRBD2
V gene: TRBV20-1
clone size: many
CDR3 protein: CSASATSGRGDEQFF
CDR3 DNA: TGCAGTGCCAGCGCCACTAGCGGGAGGGGCGATGAGCAGTTCTTC

J gene: TRBJ1-2
D gene: TRBD1
V gene: TRBV5-4
clone size: NA
CDR3 protein: CASSRSGTVGYTF
CDR3 DNA: TGTGCCAGCAGCAGATCCGGGACAGTGGGGTACACCTTC

J gene: TRBJ2-2
D gene: NA
V gene: TRBV27
clone size: few
CDR3 protein: CANTGELFF
CDR3 DNA: TGTGCCAACACCGGGGAGCTGTTTTTT

J gene: TRBJ1-1
D gene: NA
V gene: TRBV29-1
clone size: few
CDR3 protein: CSVERVNTEAFF
CDR3 DNA: TGCAGCGTTGAAAGGGTGAACACTGAAGCTTTCTTT

J gene: TRBJ1-6
D gene: NA
V gene: TRBV5-5
clone size: many
CDR3 protein: CASSTDIPGNSPLHF
CDR3 DNA: TGTGCCAGCAGCACGGACATCCCGGGGAATTCACCCCTCCACTTT

J gene: TRBJ2-3
D gene: NA
V gene: TRBV19
clone size: many
CDR3 protein: CASASPHPADTQYF
CDR3 DNA: TGTGCCAGTGCATCCCCCCACCCCGCAGATACGCAGTATTTT

J gene: TRBJ2-3
D gene: NA
V gene: TRBV7-3
clone size: many
CDR3 protein: CASSVSGTDTQYF
CDR3 DNA: TGTGCCAGCAGCGTCTCTGGCACAGATACGCAGTATTTT

J gene: TRBJ1-2
D gene: TRBD1
V gene: TRBV5-6
clone size: few
CDR3 protein: CASSLADREYGYTF
CDR3 DNA: TGTGCCAGCAGCTTGGCCGACAGGGAGTACGGCTACACCTTC

J gene: TRBJ1-4
D gene: NA
V gene: TRBV2
clone size: many
CDR3 protein: CASSEGFGEKLFF
CDR3 DNA: TGTGCCAGCAGTGAAGGGTTTGGGGAAAAACTGTTTTTT

J gene: TRBJ2-6
D gene: NA
V gene: TRBV7-2
clone size: many
CDR3 protein: CASSQRVVSGANVLTF
CDR3 DNA: TGTGCCAGCAGCCAGAGGGTTGTCTCTGGGGCCAACGTCCTGACTTTC

J gene: TRBJ1-5
D gene: NA
V gene: TRBV15
clone size: few
CDR3 protein: CATSRESFGDSNQPQHF
CDR3 DNA: TGTGCCACCAGCAGAGAATCTTTCGGGGATAGCAATCAGCCCCAGCATTTT

J gene: TRBJ2-1
D gene: NA
V gene: TRBV18
clone size: many
CDR3 protein: CASSSGHRSIVEQFF
CDR3 DNA: TGTGCCAGCTCCTCCGGACACCGGAGTATCGTTGAGCAGTTCTTC

J gene: TRBJ2-1
D gene: NA
V gene: TRBV7-2
clone size: many
CDR3 protein: CASRVAGDEQFF
CDR3 DNA: TGTGCCAGCAGGGTCGCGGGCGATGAGCAGTTCTTC

J gene: TRBJ2-1
D gene: NA
V gene: TRBV27
clone size: few
CDR3 protein: CASSLQGVKYNEQFF
CDR3 DNA: TGTGCCAGCAGTTTACAGGGTGTCAAGTACAATGAGCAGTTCTTC

J gene: TRBJ2-7
D gene: TRBD2
V gene: TRBV20-1
clone size: NA
CDR3 protein: CSAIGSSGRTYEQYF
CDR3 DNA: TGCAGTGCTATTGGGTCTAGCGGGAGGACTTACGAGCAGTACTTC

J gene: TRBJ2-2
D gene: TRBD2
V gene: TRBV28
clone size: many
CDR3 protein: CASSSPWEGNTGELFF
CDR3 DNA: TGTGCCAGCAGTTCTCCCTGGGAGGGGAACACCGGGGAGCTGTTTTTT

J gene: TRBJ2-1
D gene: NA
V gene: TRBV6-2/TRBV6-3
clone size: many
CDR3 protein: CASSYSIRGEQFF
CDR3 DNA: TGTGCCAGCAGTTACTCGATCCGTGGTGAGCAGTTCTTC

J gene: TRBJ2-1
D gene: TRBD2
V gene: TRBV29-1
clone size: NA
CDR3 protein: CSATSSAHEQFF
CDR3 DNA: TGCAGCGCGACTAGCTCTGCCCATGAGCAGTTCTTC

J gene: TRBJ2-5
D gene: NA
V gene: TRBV7-3
clone size: many
CDR3 protein: CASSLNSLGSTQYF
CDR3 DNA: TGTGCCAGCAGCTTAAACTCGTTAGGGTCGACCCAGTACTTC

J gene: TRBJ1-1
D gene: NA
V gene: TRBV2
clone size: many
CDR3 protein: CASTDVMNTEAFF
CDR3 DNA: TGTGCCAGCACCGACGTCATGAACACTGAAGCTTTCTTT

J gene: TRBJ2-2
D gene: NA
V gene: TRBV20-1
clone size: many
CDR3 protein: CSATGPNTGELFF
CDR3 DNA: TGCAGTGCTACGGGACCGAACACCGGGGAGCTGTTTTTT

J gene: TRBJ2-1
D gene: NA
V gene: TRBV3-1
clone size: many
CDR3 protein: CASSQDGKDGEQFF
CDR3 DNA: TGTGCCAGCAGCCAAGATGGTAAGGATGGTGAGCAGTTCTTC

J gene: TRBJ1-2
D gene: TRBD1
V gene: TRBV2
clone size: NA
CDR3 protein: CASRETGVNYGYTF
CDR3 DNA: TGTGCCAGCAGAGAGACAGGGGTGAACTATGGCTACACCTTC

J gene: TRBJ2-3
D gene: NA
V gene: TRBV14
clone size: few
CDR3 protein: CASSQSSGGTDTQYF
CDR3 DNA: TGTGCCAGCAGCCAATCATCGGGGGGCACAGATACGCAGTATTTT

J gene: TRBJ2-1
D gene: NA
V gene: TRBV28
clone size: NA
CDR3 protein: CASSPPDSNNEQFF
CDR3 DNA: TGTGCCAGCAGTCCACCGGACAGTAACAATGAGCAGTTCTTC

J gene: TRBJ1-6
D gene: NA
V gene: TRBV6-1
clone size: few
CDR3 protein: CASSELMSAGVHSPLHF
CDR3 DNA: TGTGCCAGCAGTGAATTAATGTCAGCGGGGGTACATTCACCCCTCCACTTT

J gene: TRBJ1-6
D gene: NA
V gene: TRBV28
clone size: many
CDR3 protein: CASRTVSNSPLHF
CDR3 DNA: TGTGCCAGCAGGACTGTTAGTAATTCACCCCTCCACTTT

J gene: TRBJ2-5
D gene: NA
V gene: TRBV6-1
clone size: many
CDR3 protein: CASNLLWASEETQYF
CDR3 DNA: TGTGCCAGCAATCTCCTCTGGGCTAGCGAAGAGACCCAGTACTTC

J gene: TRBJ2-4
D gene: NA
V gene: TRBV2
clone size: few
CDR3 protein: CASRDQIAVAKNIQYF
CDR3 DNA: TGTGCCAGCAGGGACCAGATAGCGGTAGCCAAAAACATTCAGTACTTC

J gene: TRBJ2-1
D gene: NA
V gene: TRBV4-3
clone size: few
CDR3 protein: CASSQSPGRPEQFF
CDR3 DNA: TGCGCCAGCAGCCAATCCCCGGGGAGGCCTGAGCAGTTCTTC

J gene: TRBJ1-1
D gene: NA
V gene: TRBV3-1
clone size: NA
CDR3 protein: CASSQESRGGSTEAFF
CDR3 DNA: TGTGCCAGCAGCCAAGAGTCGCGAGGGGGGAGTACTGAAGCTTTCTTT

J gene: TRBJ2-6
D gene: TRBD1
V gene: TRBV24-1
clone size: NA
CDR3 protein: CATSDPRQGANGANVLSF
CDR3 DNA: TGTGCCACCAGTGATCCGAGACAGGGGGCGAATGGGGCCAACGTCCTGTCTTTC

J gene: TRBJ2-3
D gene: TRBD1
V gene: TRBV6-1
clone size: many
CDR3 protein: CASSERTGGPSDTQYF
CDR3 DNA: TGTGCCAGCAGTGAACGGACAGGGGGACCCTCAGATACGCAGTATTTT

J gene: TRBJ2-1
D gene: NA
V gene: TRBV20-1
clone size: NA
CDR3 protein: CSASGLGGPPEQFF
CDR3 DNA: TGCAGTGCTAGTGGTTTGGGGGGGCCCCCTGAGCAGTTCTTC

J gene: TRBJ1-5
D gene: NA
V gene: TRBV2
clone size: many
CDR3 protein: CASSVWGNSNQPQHF
CDR3 DNA: TGTGCCAGCAGTGTTTGGGGTAACAGCAATCAGCCCCAGCATTTT

J gene: TRBJ2-3
D gene: NA
V gene: TRBV12-3/TRBV12-4
clone size: many
CDR3 protein: CASSPPGRFSFTDTQYF
CDR3 DNA: TGTGCCAGCAGCCCCCCCGGGCGCTTTTCATTCACAGATACGCAGTATTTT

J gene: TRBJ2-3
D gene: NA
V gene: TRBV4-2
clone size: few
CDR3 protein: CASSHADRDVTDTQYF
CDR3 DNA: TGTGCCAGCAGCCACGCTGACAGAGATGTCACAGATACGCAGTATTTT

J gene: TRBJ2-7
D gene: NA
V gene: TRBV14
clone size: many
CDR3 protein: CASSQTHRTNEQYF
CDR3 DNA: TGTGCCAGCAGCCAAACCCATCGGACGAATGAGCAGTACTTC

J gene: TRBJ2-3
D gene: NA
V gene: TRBV29-1
clone size: few
CDR3 protein: CSVKLNTDTQYF
CDR3 DNA: TGCAGCGTTAAACTAAACACAGATACGCAGTATTTT

J gene: TRBJ2-2
D gene: NA
V gene: TRBV20-1
clone size: NA
CDR3 protein: CSARPSGPRGELFF
CDR3 DNA: TGCAGTGCTAGACCCTCGGGCCCCCGGGGGGAGCTGTTTTTT

J gene: TRBJ1-1
D gene: NA
V gene: TRBV28
clone size: NA
CDR3 protein: CASRLQAYLMNTEAFF
CDR3 DNA: TGTGCCAGCCGACTACAGGCTTATCTTATGAACACTGAAGCTTTCTTT

J gene: TRBJ1-1
D gene: NA
V gene: TRBV2
clone size: many
CDR3 protein: CASPDRGGRAFF
CDR3 DNA: TGTGCCAGCCCTGACCGGGGGGGCCGAGCTTTCTTT